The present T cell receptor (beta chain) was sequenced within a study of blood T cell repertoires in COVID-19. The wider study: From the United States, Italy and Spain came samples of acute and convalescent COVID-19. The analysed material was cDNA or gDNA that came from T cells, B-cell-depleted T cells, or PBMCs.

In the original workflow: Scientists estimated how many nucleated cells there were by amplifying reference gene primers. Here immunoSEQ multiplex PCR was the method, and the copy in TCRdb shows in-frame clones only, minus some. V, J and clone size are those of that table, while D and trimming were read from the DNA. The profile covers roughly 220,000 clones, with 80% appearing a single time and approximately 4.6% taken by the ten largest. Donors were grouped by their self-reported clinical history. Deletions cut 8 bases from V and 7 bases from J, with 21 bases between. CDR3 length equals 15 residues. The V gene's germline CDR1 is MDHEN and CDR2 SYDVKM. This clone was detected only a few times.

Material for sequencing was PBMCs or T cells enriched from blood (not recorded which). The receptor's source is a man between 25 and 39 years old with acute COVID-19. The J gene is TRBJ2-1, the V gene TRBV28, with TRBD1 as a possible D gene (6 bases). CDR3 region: CASSVWETGRNEQFF. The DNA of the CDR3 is TGTGCCAGCTCAGTTTGGGAAACAGGGCGGAATGAGCAGTTCTTC.